These 21 T cell receptor beta chains came from one sample sequenced in a study of EBV T-cell therapy then PD-1 blockade in nasopharyngeal carcinoma. Treatment denoted: AdE1-LMPpoly-expanded autologous EBV-specific T-cell therapy followed by anti-PD-1 nivolumab. Their antigen targets remain unknown. Libraries were prepared by immunoSEQ multiplex PCR; TCRdb keeps only in-frame clonotypes and omits some of them. The repertoire consists of some 19,000 clones, with roughly 83% occurring once and the leading ten covering around a third. The specimen comprised CD8+ T cells from blood, sampled at approximately day 31 from a patient whose treatment included autologous EBV-specific T cells and nivolumab. All receptors derive from a man between 35 and 55 years old with nasopharyngeal carcinoma.

The V call is TRBV3-1 (or the pseudogene TRBV3-2), the J call TRBJ2-1, with D hard to call. This CDR3 spans 11 amino acids. Germline V gene sequence: CDR1 LGHDT, CDR2 YNNKEL (reference sequence). V was pared by 6 bases and J by 13 bases, with 13 bases between. This chain's CDR3 is CASSSTLVQFF. The CDR3 nucleotides are TGTGCCAGCAGTTCGACTCTAGTTCAGTTCTTC.

The rearrangement links TRBV7-3 to TRBJ1-1; weak D call: TRBD1 (6 bases). Germline CDR1 reads SGHTA; CDR2 reads FQGTGA. This CDR3 comprises 14 residues. V gave up 2 bases and J gave up 13 bases, with 20 bases separating them. The CDR3 protein is CASSLSPTGHFLFF. DNA of the CDR3: TGTGCCAGCAGCTTATCTCCCACAGGGCATTTTCTTTTCTTT.

This chain joins TRBV6-2 or TRBV6-3 and TRBJ2-5; D might be TRBD2 (6 bases). Between the trimmed V and J ends, which lost 2 bases and 8 bases, there was a span of 27 bases. This CDR3 has 18 amino acids. Germline-derived CDR1 and CDR2 are MNHEY and SVGEGT. The CDR3 DNA follows: TGTGCCAGCAGTTACACACTTAGGACTCGGCGGGGTGAGATAACCCAGTACTTC. Its translation is CASSYTLRTRRGEITQYF.

The V gene is TRBV21-1, the J gene TRBJ2-1; TRBD2, as called in the table, went unchecked against the DNA. TRBV21-1 is labeled a pseudogene. The CDR3 totals 15 residues. CDR3 in DNA: TGTGCCAGCAAACCGTGGGACTTCTCCTACAATGAGCAGTTCTTC. Translation: CASKPWDFSYNEQFF.

This clone was counted between two and nine times. The rearrangement links TRBV13 to TRBJ1-2, with TRBD1 matching 10 bases. The CDR3 consists of 15 residues. With 7 bases clipped from V and 4 bases from J, the junction kept 9 bases outside the gene matches. Germline V lookup: CDR1 PRHDT, CDR2 FYEKMQ (reference sequence). The CDR3 sequence: CASNVGDRGGYGYTF. CDR3 sequence (DNA): TGTGCCAGCAACGTGGGGGACAGGGGAGGCTATGGCTACACCTTC.

The CDR3 spells CSVDETANYGYTF. As DNA, the CDR3 is TGCAGCGTTGACGAGACGGCTAACTATGGCTACACCTTC. V is TRBV29-1 and J is TRBJ1-2; D is uncertain. V was shortened by 3 bases and J by 0 bases, with 8 bases between the two germline ends. The germline V gene encodes CDR1 SQVTM and CDR2 ANQGSEA. This CDR3 has 13 residues.

J is TRBJ1-1 and V is TRBV9, with D maybe TRBD1 (6 bases). The CDR3 extends over 15 amino acids. The germline V and J ends were trimmed by 1 base and 2 bases, with 12 bases remaining between them. CDR1 is SGDLS, CDR2 YYNGEE, per germline. CDR3 sequence reads: CASSVSDRINTEAFF. CDR3 in DNA: TGTGCCAGCAGCGTATCTGACAGGATTAACACTGAAGCTTTCTTT.

V and J are TRBV10-3 and TRBJ1-5; D is uncertain. Looked up from germline, CDR1 is ENHRY and CDR2 is SYGVKD. V dropped 6 bases and J dropped 0 bases, with 12 bases sitting between them. The CDR3 consists of 15 residues. The CDR3: CAIRSGSYSNQPQHF. DNA for the CDR3: TGTGCCATCAGGTCGGGATCATATAGCAATCAGCCCCAGCATTTT.

The count of this clone is one. The chain recombines TRBV7-8 with TRBJ1-2; the match to TRBD1 covers 9 bases. The V gene end was trimmed by 5 bases and the J gene end by 2 bases; junction bases not matched to a gene: 6. CDR1 SGHVS and CDR2 FQNEAQ come from the germline V gene. The CDR3 loop spans 15 amino acids. The CDR3 sequence: CASSLTGTGNYGYTF. The CDR3 nucleotides are TGTGCCAGCAGCCTGACGGGGACAGGGAACTATGGCTACACCTTC. Full variable domain (missing parts from reference TRBV7-8 and TRBJ1-2): GAGVSQSPRYKVAKRGQDVALRCDPISGHVSLFWYQQALGQGPEFLTYFQNEAQLDKSGLPSDRFFAERPEGSVSTLKIQRTQQEDSAVYLCASSLTGTGNYGYTFGSGTRLTVV.

This chain uses TRBV6-6 with TRBJ1-1; maybe TRBD1 (6 bases). This CDR3 region has 13 residues. Germline-derived CDR1 and CDR2 are MNHNY and SVGAGI (reference sequence). Trimming shortened V by 2 bases and J by 4 bases, and 8 bases separated the two germline ends. The CDR3 nucleotides read TGTGCCAGCAGTTACACAGGGAGCACTGAAGCTTTCTTT. Translation gives CASSYTGSTEAFF.

This rearrangement joins TRBV13 to TRBJ1-1; D is ambiguous. Germline CDR1 reads PRHDT; CDR2 reads FYEKMQ (reference sequence). This CDR3 region has 11 residues. V lost 8 bases, J lost 6 bases, and 10 bases lay in between. The CDR3 is CASERFSEAFF. The CDR3 region has the DNA TGTGCCAGCGAAAGGTTCTCTGAAGCTTTCTTT.

The CDR3 coding sequence is TGTGCCAGCAGTGACGGGGGGGCCACAGATACGCAGTATTTT. It codes for CASSDGGATDTQYF. The chain has TRBV6-4 and TRBJ2-3; tentative D call: TRBD2 (7 bases). The V gene lost 2 bases and the J gene lost 2 bases, with 8 bases spanning the gap. Germline V gives CDR1 MRHNA, CDR2 SNTAGT. The CDR3 consists of 14 residues.

This clone came up a few times. The chain couples TRBV7-9 to TRBJ1-3; TRBD1 is a possible D gene (5 bases). Germline CDR1 and CDR2: SEHNR and FQNEAQ (reference sequence). V was clipped by 2 bases and J by 4 bases, with 15 bases between them. This CDR3 contains 16 residues. CDR3 sequence reads: CASSLIREVSGNTIYF. The CDR3, as DNA: TGTGCCAGCAGCTTAATCAGGGAGGTCTCCGGAAACACCATATATTTT.

This chain uses TRBV7-8 with TRBJ1-1; TRBD1 might be the D (5 bases). CDR3 length equals 14 residues. Trimming took off 3 bases at V and 5 bases at J, with 13 bases between the two ends. CDR1 SGHVS and CDR2 FQNEAQ come from the germline V gene. The DNA for the CDR3 is TGTGCCAGCAGCTTCAAGGGGCCGGTGACTGAAGCTTTCTTT. Residues: CASSFKGPVTEAFF.

This clone was seen more than once but under ten times. V usage is TRBV5-4 and J usage is TRBJ1-4; no reliable D call. V lost 3 bases, J lost 4 bases, and 13 bases lay in between. The CDR3 totals 15 residues. Germline CDR1 reads SGHNT; CDR2 reads YYREEE (reference sequence). The CDR3, as DNA: TGTGCCAGCAGCTCCACATTTGGTAGTAATGAAAAACTGTTTTTT. Amino acid sequence: CASSSTFGSNEKLFF.

The J gene is TRBJ2-7, the V gene TRBV15; possibly TRBD1 or TRBD2 for D (5 bases each). The V gene's germline CDR1 is LNHNV and CDR2 YYDKDF (reference sequence). V was pared by 1 base and J by 6 bases, with 19 bases between. The CDR3 length is 16 residues. CDR3 region: CATSRALSGTGFEQYF. In nucleotides, the CDR3 is TGTGCCACCAGCAGAGCCCTTTCCGGGACGGGTTTCGAGCAGTACTTC. Based on the CDR3 plus reference TRBV15 and TRBJ2-7, the full variable domain is DAMVIQNPRYQVTQFGKPVTLSCSQTLNHNVMYWYQQKSSQAPKLLFHYYDKDFNNEADTPDNFQSRRPNTSFCFLDIRSPGLGDTAMYLCATSRALSGTGFEQYFGPGTRLTVT.

The rearrangement links TRBV4-1 to TRBJ1-1; D is undetermined. Germline lookup yields CDR1 MGHRA and CDR2 YSYEKL. The CDR3 consists of 14 residues. Trimming removed 7 bases at V and 1 base at J, with 13 bases between. DNA for the CDR3: TGCGCCAGCACCCCGTATGGAGCGAACACTGAAGCTTTCTTT. Translating it yields CASTPYGANTEAFF.

This clone was recorded once. The chain carries TRBV6-6 and TRBJ1-5; no clear D. V was cut by 5 bases and J by 9 bases, with 11 bases left in between. This CDR3 contains 12 residues. Germline-derived CDR1 and CDR2 are MNHNY and SVGAGI (reference sequence). The CDR3 DNA reads TGTGCCAGCAGTCACGATACCCCGCCCCAGCATTTT. It encodes CASSHDTPPQHF.

The V and J genes are TRBV12-3 or TRBV12-4 and TRBJ2-2; D unclear. This CDR3 contains 12 residues. V was clipped by 6 bases and J by 8 bases, with 10 bases between them. The CDR3 region is CASRRPTGELFF. The DNA of the CDR3 is TGTGCCAGCAGAAGACCGACTGGGGAGCTGTTTTTT.

The chain is built from TRBV27 and TRBJ1-1, with D unresolved. Germline V lookup: CDR1 MNHEY, CDR2 SMNVEV (reference sequence). Trimming pared 6 bases from V and 1 base from J, leaving 6 bases between. This CDR3 contains 12 residues. The CDR3 nucleotides are TGTGCCAGCAGGGTCGGGAACACTGAAGCTTTCTTT. Its translation: CASRVGNTEAFF.

Only a few counts were recorded for this clone. The CDR3 protein is CATSRSTGVNTEAFF. The CDR3 nucleotides are TGTGCCACCAGCAGATCCACCGGGGTGAACACTGAAGCTTTCTTT. The V and J genes are TRBV15 and TRBJ1-1; D not certain. The CDR3 runs to 15 residues. V dropped 2 bases and J dropped 0 bases, with 10 bases sitting between them. Germline V lookup: CDR1 LNHNV, CDR2 YYDKDF (reference sequence).